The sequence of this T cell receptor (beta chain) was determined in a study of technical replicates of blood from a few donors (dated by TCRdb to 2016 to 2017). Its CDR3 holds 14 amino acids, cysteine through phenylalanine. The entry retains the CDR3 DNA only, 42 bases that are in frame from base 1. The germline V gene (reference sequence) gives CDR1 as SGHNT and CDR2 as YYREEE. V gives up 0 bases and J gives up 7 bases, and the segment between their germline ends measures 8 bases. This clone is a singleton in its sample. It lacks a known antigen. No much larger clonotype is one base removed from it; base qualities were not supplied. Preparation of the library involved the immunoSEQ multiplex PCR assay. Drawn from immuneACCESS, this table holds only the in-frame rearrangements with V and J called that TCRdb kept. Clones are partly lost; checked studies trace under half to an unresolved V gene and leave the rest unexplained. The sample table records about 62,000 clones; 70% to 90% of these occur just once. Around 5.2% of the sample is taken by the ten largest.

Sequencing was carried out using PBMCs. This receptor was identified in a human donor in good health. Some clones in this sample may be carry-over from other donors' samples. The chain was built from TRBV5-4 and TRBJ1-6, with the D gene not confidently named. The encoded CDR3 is CASSLVARNSPLHF. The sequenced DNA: TGTGCCAGCAGCTTGGTGGCGCGGAATTCACCCCTCCACTTT.